This T cell receptor beta chain is drawn from a study of T-cell memory formation after mild COVID-19. J lost 2 bases, V lost 7 bases, and 6 bases had no gene match. Germline CDR1 reads SGHRS; CDR2 reads YFSETQ. The CDR3 sequence is 15 residues long. TCRdb analysed the 5' RACE reads with MiXCR anew, one entry per CDR3 protein. This sample has 430,000 or so distinct CDR3 sequences, with roughly 25% found just once. The receptor was isolated from an adult woman who had mild COVID-19 (a few samples of this study predate the infection). Cell type and time point are not known. This chain uses TRBV5-1 with TRBJ2-1; 10 bases match TRBD1. Sequenced sample: PBMCs or a T cell subset sorted from them (not recorded which). The CDR3: CASDAGQGTYNEQFF. The CDR3 nucleotides read TGCGCCAGCGATGCGGGACAGGGGACCTACAATGAGCAGTTCTTC.